This TCR beta chain came from a study of shared clonotypes between healthy human individuals. All donors were Caucasian adults living in Nashville, Tennessee. Germline V gene lookup returns CDR1 GTSNPN and CDR2 SVGIG (reference sequence). With V trimmed by 5 bases and J by 5 bases, 12 bases remained unmatched. The CDR3 sequence is 15 residues long. Source study methods: Filtering of immunoSEQ junctional sequences could not match full-length read filtering. Only in-frame clones appear in the TCRdb table, and some are missing; sequencing was by immunoSEQ multiplex PCR. V and J calls and clone size come straight from that table; D and trimming were deduced from the DNA. The profile shows approximately 440,000 clones, approximately 77% of them singletons.

The chain links TRBV30 to TRBJ2-5, with TRBD2 matching over 9 bases. Sequencing input: PBMCs. This clonotype originated in a woman aged 40 to 55 in good health. Some clones in this sample may be carry-over from other donors' samples. This CDR3 reads CAWSYGGRAYETQYF. In DNA form, the CDR3 reads TGTGCCTGGTCCTATGGCGGGAGGGCCTATGAGACCCAGTACTTC.